A single sample gave rise to the 31 T cell receptor beta chains below, sequenced in a study of breast tumors, draining lymph nodes, adjacent tissues. Each CDR3 protein gets one entry after TCRdb re-called the multiplex PCR reads with MiXCR. The sample shows 170,000 or so distinct CDR3 sequences, 30% to 35% of them seen only once. The lymph nodes were axillary draining lymph nodes from breast cancer patients. The sample consisted of axillary lymph node tissue. The receptor set was obtained from a female donor with breast cancer. Some clones in this sample may be carry-over from other donors' samples.

This clonotype was counted a few times. The CDR3 nucleotides read TGTGCCATCAGTGAGGGCACCTTAGCCAAAAACATTCAGTACTTC. Amino acid sequence: CAISEGTLAKNIQYF. The chain couples TRBV10-3 to TRBJ2-4, with D uncertain. With 2 bases removed from V and 0 bases from J, the gap between germline ends came to 8 bases. In germline, CDR1 is ENHRY, CDR2 SYGVKD. The CDR3 totals 15 residues.

This clonotype appeared a few times. With a much larger clone just one base away, this may be a read error. The chain recombines TRBV20-1 with TRBJ2-7; D tentatively reads TRBD1 or TRBD2 (5 bases each). Trimming took off 6 bases at V and 2 bases at J, with 14 bases between the two ends. The germline gives CDR1 DFQATT, CDR2 SNEGSKA (reference sequence). The CDR3 has 13 amino acids. CDR3 region: CSAGDPTTYEQYF. The CDR3 DNA is TGCAGTGCAGGGGACCCCACAACCTACGAGCAGTACTTC.

Worth noting for this clonotype: Since a much larger clone is just one base distant, this may be a read error. This chain links TRBV30 with TRBJ2-1; D ambiguous. This CDR3 is built from 15 residues. Germline CDR1 reads GTSNPN; CDR2 reads SVGIG (reference sequence). The CDR3 is CAWSVSGGPPHEQLF. In DNA, the CDR3 is TGTGCCTGGAGTGTATCGGGCGGACCGCCCCATGAGCAGCTCTTC.

This clonotype was observed at least ten times. The rearrangement links TRBV7-3 to TRBJ2-2; a weak D match, TRBD1 (6 bases). Germline V gene data show CDR1 as SGHTA and CDR2 as FQGTGA. The CDR3 consists of 16 residues. Trimming cost V 2 bases and J 5 bases, with 15 bases left between them. The CDR3 protein is CASSLAVGALTGELFF. DNA for the CDR3: TGTGCCAGCAGCTTAGCGGTGGGGGCTTTAACCGGGGAGCTGTTTTTT.

This clonotype was counted at least ten times. The J gene is TRBJ2-3, the V gene TRBV4-2, with 14 bases aligning to TRBD2. V dropped 4 bases and J dropped 5; count of bases not matched to a gene: 2. This CDR3 comprises 15 residues. Germline CDR1 reads LGHNA; CDR2 reads YNFKEQ. The DNA of the CDR3 is TGTGCCAGCAGCCGGGGACTAGCGGGAGAAGATACGCAGTATTTT. Its translation is CASSRGLAGEDTQYF.

This clonotype was counted at least ten times. This chain uses TRBV12-3 or TRBV12-4 with TRBJ1-4, with 9 nucleotides matching TRBD1. The CDR3 sequence is 14 residues long. The trim removed 6 bases at V and 5 bases at J, leaving 4 bases unmatched. This chain's CDR3 is CASRLGTGNEKLFF. Written as DNA, the CDR3 is TGTGCCAGCAGGCTCGGGACAGGGAATGAAAAACTGTTTTTT.

This clonotype was recorded at least ten times. The chain joins TRBV6-1 to TRBJ2-2; no reliable D call. The V and J ends lost 11 bases and 1 base respectively, with 11 bases between them. The CDR3 runs to 13 residues. CDR1 MNHNS and CDR2 SASEGT come from the germline V gene. The CDR3 spells CAVDQVNTGELFF. The CDR3 bases are TGTGCCGTCGATCAGGTGAACACCGGGGAGCTGTTTTTT.

This chain joins TRBV12-3 or TRBV12-4 and TRBJ2-7; no clear D. The DNA end lines up better with TRBJ2-1; the J call may be wrong. This CDR3 is 11 amino acids long. The chain's CDR3 is CASSYTYEQFF. The CDR3 nucleotides are TGTGCCAGCAGTTACACCTACGAGCAGTTCTTC.

The chain uses TRBV7-9 and TRBJ1-1; D unclear. Trimming pared 4 bases from V and 7 bases from J, leaving 7 bases between. This CDR3 spans 11 amino acids. CDR1 is SEHNR, CDR2 FQNEAQ, per germline (reference sequence). The CDR3 here is CASSSLGEAFF. The CDR3 nucleotides are TGTGCCAGCAGCTCGCTGGGTGAAGCTTTCTTT.

This clonotype was seen many times. The chain couples TRBV7-9 to TRBJ2-7, with D possibly being TRBD1 or TRBD2 (5 bases each). This CDR3 is built from 13 residues. CDR1 is SEHNR and CDR2 is FQNEAQ in the germline V gene (reference sequence). V dropped 2 bases and J dropped 5 bases, with 10 bases sitting between them. The CDR3 nucleotides read TGTGCCAGCAGCTTACTGTGGGACCACGAGCAGTACTTC. Its translation: CASSLLWDHEQYF. The full variable domain, rest sourced from reference TRBV7-9 and TRBJ2-7, is DTGVSQNPRHKITKRGQNVTFRCDPISEHNRLYWYRQTLGQGPEFLTYFQNEAQLEKSRLLSDRFSAERPKGSFSTLEIQRTEQGDSAMYLCASSLLWDHEQYFGPGTRLTVT.

This clonotype has a count of ten or more. The V and J genes are TRBV27 and TRBJ2-3; D not resolved. The CDR3 consists of 13 residues. Germline loops: CDR1 MNHEY, CDR2 SMNVEV (reference sequence). Deletions cut 3 bases from V and 3 bases from J, with 7 bases between. For the CDR3, the DNA is TGTGCCAGCAGTTTTGGCGAGACAGATACGCAGTATTTT. It specifies CASSFGETDTQYF.

This clonotype was detected a few times. A much larger clone sits a single nucleotide away, making a read error possible. The chain joins TRBV12-3 or TRBV12-4 to TRBJ2-5, with D hard to call. This CDR3 spans 12 amino acids. The CDR3 sequence is CASSSSEEAQYF. DNA of the CDR3: TGTGCCAGCAGTTCCTCGGAAGAGGCCCAGTACTTC.

In this sample, this clonotype turned up a few times. The V and J genes are TRBV6-1 and TRBJ1-5, with unresolved D. This CDR3 is 16 amino acids long. V dropped 5 bases and J dropped 11 bases, with 25 bases sitting between them. Germline V lookup: CDR1 MNHNS, CDR2 SASEGT. This CDR3 is CASSYSPSGLEETQHF. Written as DNA, the CDR3 is TGTGCCAGCAGTTACTCTCCTAGCGGGTTAGAAGAGACCCAGCATTTT.

In its sample, this clonotype was seen a few times. A single base separates this from a much larger clone, so it may be a read error. Here the CDR3 reads CASGELLDSYNEQFF. DNA of the CDR3: TGTGCCAGCGGTGAACTTCTCGACTCCTACAATGAGCAGTTCTTC. The chain has TRBV2 and TRBJ2-1; no definite D call. The CDR3 length is 15 residues. Germline assignment: CDR1 SNHLY and CDR2 FYNNEI. Full variable domain (missing parts from reference TRBV2 and TRBJ2-1): EPEVTQTPSHQVTQMGQEVILRCVPISNHLYFYWYRQILGQKVEFLVSFYNNEISEKSEIFDDQFSVERPDGSNFTLKIRSTKLEDSAMYFCASGELLDSYNEQFFGPGTRLTVL.

This clonotype occurred many times. The genes are TRBV11-3 and TRBJ2-1, with a possible D match to TRBD1 (6 bases). The CDR3 has 14 amino acids. The ends were cut back, 7 bases at V and 3 bases at J, with 13 bases in the middle. From germline, CDR1 is SGHNT and CDR2 YENEEA. CDR3 nucleotide sequence: TGTGCCAGCACCCCAGGGGCAGGCTACAATGAGCAGTTCTTC. This translates into CASTPGAGYNEQFF.

The J gene is TRBJ2-1, the V gene TRBV9; D gene unclear. Germline V CDR1 and CDR2: SGDLS, YYNGEE. This CDR3 has 13 amino acids. Trimming stripped 0 bases from V and 6 bases from J, with 7 bases between. For the CDR3, the DNA is TGTGCCAGCAGCGTAGTTGTGAGCAATGAGCAGTTCTTC. Encoded protein: CASSVVVSNEQFF.

On this clonotype itself: Given a much more abundant clone one base away, this may be a read error. The gene calls are TRBV6-5 and TRBJ2-7; perhaps TRBD2 as D (6 bases). Germline lookup yields CDR1 MNHEY and CDR2 SVGAGI. The CDR3 length is 15 residues. The CDR3 loop is CATRLAWGTAYEQHF. The CDR3 region has the DNA TGTGCCACCCGGCTGGCGTGGGGGACTGCCTACGAGCAGCACTTC.

The chain employs TRBV28 and TRBJ1-2; TRBD1 aligns across 7 bases. V dropped 10 bases and J dropped 0; count of bases not matched to a gene: 5. The germline V gene encodes CDR1 MDHEN and CDR2 SYDVKM. The CDR3 sequence is 13 residues long. This CDR3 is CANGGGANYGYTF. In nucleotides, the CDR3 is TGTGCCAACGGAGGGGGCGCTAACTATGGCTACACCTTC.

Only one count was recorded for this clonotype. The V gene is TRBV11-3, the J gene TRBJ2-2, with TRBD2 as a possible D gene (6 bases). Germline V CDR1 and CDR2: SGHNT, YENEEA. CDR3 size: 13 residues. V lost 1 base and J 8 bases, leaving 8 bases between the germline ends. CDR3 nucleotide sequence: TGTGCCAGCAGCTTAGCCGCGGGAGGGGAGCTGTTTTTT. Translated: CASSLAAGGELFF. Full variable domain (outside the CDR3, taken from reference TRBV11-3 and TRBJ2-2): EAGVVQSPRYKIIEKKQPVAFWCNPISGHNTLYWYLQNLGQGPELLIRYENEEAVDDSQLPKDRFSAERLKGVDSTLKIQPAELGDSAVYLCASSLAAGGELFFGEGSRLTVL.

At least ten counts were recorded for this clonotype. The chain is built from TRBV6-2 or TRBV6-3 and TRBJ1-6, with D hard to call. Germline assignment: CDR1 MNHEY and CDR2 SVGEGT. The CDR3 is 14 amino acids. The V end was cut by 7 bases, the J end by 0 bases, with 7 bases between. The CDR3 sequence is CASKEDSYNSPLHF. The CDR3 region has the DNA TGTGCCAGCAAAGAAGACTCCTATAATTCACCCCTCCACTTT.

Many counts were recorded for this clonotype. V gene TRBV7-2 combines with J gene TRBJ2-7, with 10 bases fitting TRBD2. The CDR3 runs to 14 residues. Per the germline V gene, CDR1 is SGHTA and CDR2 is FQGNSA. The J segment lost 7 bases and the V segment lost 5 bases, leaving 8 bases of the junction unmatched. The CDR3 DNA follows: TGTGCCAGCAGCATGACTAGCGGGTTAAGGGAGCAGTACTTC. Translating it yields CASSMTSGLREQYF.

This clonotype has ten or more counts. The V call is TRBV7-9, the J call TRBJ2-3; D is perhaps TRBD1 (5 bases). CDR3 length: 14 amino acids. Germline V lookup: CDR1 SEHNR, CDR2 FQNEAQ (reference sequence). Trimming took off 4 bases at V and 0 bases at J, with 8 bases between the two ends. CDR3 residues: CASSWGSSTDTQYF. The CDR3 nucleotides are TGTGCCAGCAGCTGGGGCTCTAGCACAGATACGCAGTATTTT.

The chain links TRBV7-2 to TRBJ2-3, with 9 nucleotides matching TRBD2. The CDR3 covers 16 residues. The germline gives CDR1 SGHTA, CDR2 FQGNSA. After removal of 4 bases from V and 4 bases from J, the junction contained 9 bases not matched to a gene. CDR3 loop: CASSSIGGRAPDTQYF. The CDR3 bases are TGTGCCAGCAGCTCGATAGGCGGGAGGGCCCCAGATACGCAGTATTTT.

The sample holds many counts of this clonotype. CDR3 bases: TGTGCCAGCAGCGTTAGACTAGATGCTGAGCAGTTCTTC. Translated: CASSVRLDAEQFF. The chain links TRBV9 to TRBJ2-1, with D maybe TRBD2 (6 bases). V lost 2 bases and J 9 bases, leaving 12 bases between the germline ends. The CDR3 runs 13 residues. Germline CDR1 reads SGDLS; CDR2 reads YYNGEE.

This clonotype appeared many times. The chain couples TRBV7-9 to TRBJ2-7; 11 nucleotides match TRBD1. Per the germline V gene, CDR1 is SEHNR and CDR2 is FQNEAQ (reference sequence). The V gene end was trimmed by 6 bases and the J gene end by 1 base; junction bases not matched to a gene: 5. This CDR3 comprises 15 residues. CDR3 sequence (DNA): TGTGCCAGCAGTTGGACAGGGGGCGGGTCCTACGAGCAGTACTTC. Translating gives CASSWTGGGSYEQYF. Looking up the rest from reference TRBV7-9 and TRBJ2-7 gives the full variable domain: DTGVSQNPRHKITKRGQNVTFRCDPISEHNRLYWYRQTLGQGPEFLTYFQNEAQLEKSRLLSDRFSAERPKGSFSTLEIQRTEQGDSAMYLCASSWTGGGSYEQYFGPGTRLTVT.

At least ten counts were recorded for this clonotype. This sequence joins TRBV10-3 and TRBJ1-2; 7 nucleotides match TRBD1. V gave up 6 bases and J gave up 7 bases; unmatched junction bases: 5. Germline V lookup: CDR1 ENHRY, CDR2 SYGVKD. The CDR3 spans 12 residues. Here the CDR3 DNA reads TGTGCCATCAGCCCCAGGGACAGTGGCTACACCTTC. It yields the protein CAISPRDSGYTF.

V is TRBV20-1 and J is TRBJ2-3; a possible D gene is TRBD2 (6 bases). CDR1 is DFQATT, CDR2 SNEGSKA, per germline (reference sequence). The CDR3 totals 15 residues. The V end was cut by 3 bases, the J end by 4 bases, with 17 bases between. The CDR3 loop reads CSARTGEARPDTQYF. As DNA, the CDR3 is TGCAGTGCTAGGACGGGGGAGGCGAGACCAGATACGCAGTATTTT.

About this clonotype itself: One end of the junction does not line up with germline, which may come from a read error. This chain uses TRBV19 with TRBJ2-1; 7 bases map to TRBD2. The CDR3 is 15 residues long. Germline-derived CDR1 and CDR2 are LNHDA and SQIVND (reference sequence). The CDR3 DNA reads as TGTGCCAGTAGTAGGCGGGAGAACACCTACAATAAGCAGTTCTTC. Protein: CASSRRENTYNKQFF.

There are many counts of this clonotype. This chain links TRBV6-5 with TRBJ2-7; 11 positions match TRBD2. Germline loops: CDR1 MNHEY, CDR2 SVGAGI. CDR3 length: 16 amino acids. V was clipped by 7 bases and J by 7 bases; unmatched bases: 15. The CDR3 here is CASTASGRPIMGEQYF. In nucleotides, the CDR3 is TGTGCCAGCACCGCTAGCGGGAGGCCCATAATGGGGGAGCAGTACTTC.

As for this clonotype: Just one base apart from a much larger clone, this may be a read error. V gene TRBV18 combines with J gene TRBJ2-5, with D perhaps TRBD2 (5 bases). Germline CDR1 and CDR2: KGHSH and LQKENI. With 4 bases removed from V and 4 bases from J, the gap between germline ends came to 16 bases. The length of the CDR3 is 15 residues. CDR3 sequence: CASSLQKGDGETQYF. The CDR3 bases are TGTGCCAGCTCACTACAGAAGGGAGACGGAGAGACCCAGTACTTC.

This clonotype occurred many times. Since a much larger clone is just one base distant, this may be a read error. The chain recombines TRBV5-1 with TRBJ2-5, with 8 bases identical to TRBD1. The germline CDR1 and CDR2 sequences are SGHRS and YFSETQ. V lost 5 bases, J lost 8 bases, and 11 bases stayed unmatched. The CDR3 length is 14 residues. CDR3 amino acids: CASSPRQGTDTQYF. The CDR3 bases are TGCGCCAGCAGTCCTCGACAGGGGACCGACACCCAGTACTTC.